Each of the 10 T cell receptor beta chains below was sequenced from the same sample in a study of shared clonotypes between healthy human individuals. The repertoire was sequenced with immunoSEQ multiplex PCR; TCRdb's copy has only in-frame clones and lacks some. The sample holds about 2.2 million clones, 90% to 95% seen once. It was CD45RO-negative cells, positively selected for CCR7, that made up naive CD8 cells, with terminally differentiated effector memory CD45RA+ cells excluded. The source material was naive CD8+ T cells from PBMCs. Source of these receptors: a man aged 18 to 30 in good health. Some clones in this sample may be carry-over from other donors' samples.

This sequence joins TRBV10-3 and TRBJ2-2; 8 bases map to TRBD2. In germline, CDR1 is ENHRY, CDR2 SYGVKD. The J segment lost 1 base and the V segment lost 5 bases, leaving 3 bases of the junction unmatched. This CDR3 has 15 residues. In DNA form, the CDR3 reads TGTGCCATCAGTACTAGCGGAGTGAACACCGGGGAGCTGTTTTTT. This translates into CAISTSGVNTGELFF.

The genes are TRBV7-2 and TRBJ2-1; a possible D gene is TRBD1 (7 bases). The CDR3 contains 13 residues. Germline-derived CDR1 and CDR2 are SGHTA and FQGNSA. V gave up 5 bases and J gave up 14 bases, with 19 bases separating them. CDR3 DNA: TGTGCCAGCAGCCCCCTCAGGGGGGTCCTAGAGTTCTTC. Protein product: CASSPLRGVLEFF.

The gene calls are TRBV9 and TRBJ2-7, with TRBD2 identical over 10 bases. The V gene's germline CDR1 is SGDLS and CDR2 YYNGEE. The CDR3 covers 16 residues. Trimming took 0 bases from V and 0 from J; bases not matched to a gene: 3. The CDR3 region is CASSVESSGSSYEQYF. The CDR3 nucleotides read TGTGCCAGCAGCGTAGAGTCTAGCGGGAGCTCCTACGAGCAGTACTTC.

This clone came up once. The chain links TRBV4-1 to TRBJ2-2; 8 bases fit TRBD2. CDR1 and CDR2 (germline): MGHRA, YSYEKL. There are 17 residues in the CDR3. The trim removed 1 base at V and 3 bases at J, leaving 7 bases unmatched. CDR3 bases: TGCGCCAGCAGCCAAGGTTACCGGGAGGGACACACCGGGGAGCTGTTTTTT. Translating it yields CASSQGYREGHTGELFF.

The gene calls are TRBV27 and TRBJ2-1; D may be TRBD1 (6 bases). The CDR3 has 15 residues. Deletions cut 5 bases from V and 2 bases from J, with 13 bases between. Germline V lookup: CDR1 MNHEY, CDR2 SMNVEV (reference sequence). This CDR3 reads CASSTGQLPYNEQFF. The CDR3 DNA follows: TGTGCCAGCAGTACGGGACAATTACCCTACAATGAGCAGTTCTTC.

The rearrangement links TRBV2 to TRBJ2-2, with a tentative D call TRBD2 (5 bases). Trimming cost V 3 bases and J 0 bases, with 11 bases left between them. This CDR3 spans 16 amino acids. Germline lookup yields CDR1 SNHLY and CDR2 FYNNEI. CDR3 sequence reads: CASSEFQRTNTGELFF. As DNA, the CDR3 is TGTGCCAGCAGTGAGTTCCAGCGGACGAACACCGGGGAGCTGTTTTTT.

V is TRBV5-1 and J is TRBJ1-4, with a possible D match to TRBD1 (5 bases). CDR3 length equals 16 residues. Per germline, CDR1 SGHRS and CDR2 YFSETQ. Trimming removed 3 bases from V and 8 bases from J, with 20 bases in between. In nucleotides, the CDR3 is TGCGCCAGCAGCTCAGGGACGGGGACGCGCGGGGAAAAACTGTTTTTT. The encoded protein is CASSSGTGTRGEKLFF.

The chain couples TRBV9 to TRBJ2-5, with 8 bases aligning to TRBD2. The CDR3 contains 14 residues. The V segment lost 3 bases and the J segment 4 bases; nucleotides outside the gene matches: 5. In germline, CDR1 is SGDLS, CDR2 YYNGEE. DNA of the CDR3: TGTGCCAGCAGCGAATCGGGAGGGCCAGAGACCCAGTACTTC. Protein: CASSESGGPETQYF.

This chain links TRBV29-1 with TRBJ2-7, with D perhaps TRBD1 (6 bases). The germline V gene has CDR1 SQVTM and CDR2 ANQGSEA. The V end was cut by 6 bases, the J end by 1 base, with 13 bases between. The length of the CDR3 is 13 residues. DNA of the CDR3: TGCAGCGTCATACGGGACACTTCCTACGAGCAGTACTTC. Translation gives CSVIRDTSYEQYF.

The V call is TRBV9, the J call TRBJ2-1; TRBD2 agrees at 7 bases. The V gene end was trimmed by 0 bases and the J gene end by 2 bases; junction bases not matched to a gene: 2. The germline gives CDR1 SGDLS, CDR2 YYNGEE. There are 15 residues in the CDR3. CDR3 coding DNA: TGTGCCAGCAGCGTAGACGGGAGGACCTACAATGAGCAGTTCTTC. Translating it yields CASSVDGRTYNEQFF.